This TCR beta chain was sequenced in a study of identifying expanded T cells in peripheral blood. TCRdb's table, derived via immunoSEQ multiplex PCR, lists solely in-frame clones and lacks some. The repertoire includes roughly 100,000 clones, 87% of them detected once, and about a sixth sits in the top ten. V lost 6 bases to trimming and J lost 2 bases, with 12 bases between them. The CDR3 loop spans 14 amino acids. Germline loops: CDR1 LNHDA, CDR2 SQIVND (reference sequence). As concerns this clone: Its specificity is unknown.

Findings and limits, study-wide: Roughly two-week clone count variance significantly increased as total template count grew.

During the collection period, no donor immune events like infections were recorded. The chain has TRBV19 and TRBJ2-3, with D tentatively TRBD1 (5 bases). The sequence was collected from a person aged 18-70 years in good health. Sequencing was carried out using blood. CDR3 protein: CASRRPRVTDTQYF. For the CDR3, the DNA is TGTGCCAGTAGACGACCCAGGGTCACAGATACGCAGTATTTT.